The clone carrying this T cell receptor (beta chain) turned up a few times. Its antigen is not identified. These data are taken from a study of T-cell memory formation after mild COVID-19. On the study more broadly: In these data, TCR clusters were largely donor specific.

Study observations and caveats: Clones contracting across day 15 to 85 had a balanced CD4/CD8 profile; later expanding clones leaned CD4+. Contracting CD4+ clones sat mainly in CM and EM; CD8+ in EMRA. Pre-infection memory harbored some responding clones, suggesting cross-reactive memory joined.

Each CDR3 protein gets one entry after TCRdb re-called the 5' RACE reads with MiXCR. The data contain roughly 130,000 distinct CDR3 sequences, more than 15% of them singletons. The clonotype comes from a man aged 18 to 30 who had mild COVID-19 (a few samples of this study predate the infection). Cell type and time point are not known. The sequenced material came from PBMCs or a T cell subset sorted from them (not recorded which).

The CDR3 coding sequence is TGCGCCAGCAGCTTCTCAGGGGGAGAGACCCAGTACTTC. Translating it yields CASSFSGGETQYF. The rearrangement uses TRBV5-1 and TRBJ2-5; TRBD1 aligns across 7 bases. J gave up 4 bases and V 2 bases, and 2 bases lay outside the gene matches. Germline-derived CDR1 and CDR2 are SGHRS and YFSETQ. This CDR3 contains 13 residues.